One and the same sample provided the 10 T cell receptor beta chains below, sequenced in a study of tumor-infiltrating lymphocytes in primary liver carcinoma. Co-extraction of both nucleic acids (RNA and DNA) used roughly 18-32 mg of unsorted bulk tissue. Constant-region priming of about 520 ng total RNA yielded TCR beta cDNA. Three nested multiplex PCR rounds of slightly modified ARM-PCR generated TCR beta libraries. TRBV1-TRBV30 forward primers paired with a C-beta reverse primer drove the first two PCR rounds, about 10 cycles each. In TCRdb, the multiplex PCR reads were re-called with MiXCR into one record per CDR3 protein. This sample has about 130,000 distinct CDR3 sequences, with 64% found just once. The sample taken for sequencing was liver tumor tissue from sampling region 3. The subset: tumor region T3, left-lateral pole. These TCRs come from a woman aged 55-75 years with primary liver carcinoma and hepatitis B virus infection.

On this clonotype: Compared with germline, one end of the junction differs, possibly owing to a read error. The chain combines TRBV30 with TRBJ2-1; TRBD2 agrees at 9 bases. This CDR3 comprises 14 residues. Germline V gene lookup returns CDR1 GTSNPN and CDR2 SVGIG (reference sequence). The CDR3 here is CAWIPSGVADEQLF. The DNA of the CDR3 is TGTGCCTGGATCCCTAGCGGGGTAGCAGATGAGCAGCTCTTC. Supplemented by reference TRBV30 and TRBJ2-1, the full variable domain reads SQTIHQWPATLVQPVGSPLSLECTVEGTSNPNLYWYRQAAGRGLQLLFYSVGIGQISSEVPQNLSASRPQDRQFILSSKKLLLSDSGFYLCAWIPSGVADEQLFGPGTRLTVL.

Points on this clonotype: At one of its ends the junction is not consistent with the germline gene, which may arise from a read error. This sequence joins TRBV11-2 and TRBJ2-1, with D tentatively TRBD2 (5 bases). The CDR3 is 15 residues long. Germline V gives CDR1 SGHAT, CDR2 FQNNGV. CDR3 bases: TGTGCCAGCAGCTTAGAGAGTGGGGAGAACAATGAGCAGTCCTTC. It codes for CASSLESGENNEQSF.

As for this clonotype: Just one base apart from a much larger clone, this may be a read error. The chain couples TRBV5-1 to TRBJ2-7; unclear D gene. CDR1 is SGHRS and CDR2 is YFSETQ in the germline V gene. Deletions cut 4 bases from V and 0 bases from J, with 14 bases between. This CDR3 is built from 15 residues. CDR3 region: CASSTTHPGSYEQYF. The DNA for the CDR3 is TGCGCCAGCAGCACCACACATCCTGGCTCCTACGAGCAGTACTTC.

For this clonotype: At one of its ends the junction is not consistent with the germline gene, which may arise from a read error. The V call is TRBV28, the J call TRBJ2-3, with unresolved D. The germline V gene has CDR1 MDHEN and CDR2 SYDVKM. The CDR3 contains 13 residues. The CDR3 loop is CANSPNGQVNLHF. CDR3 sequence (DNA): TGTGCCAACAGTCCAAACGGGCAGGTTAATCTTCACTTT.

This clonotype was observed a single time. An end of the junction differs from the germline gene, which may be a read error. V and J are TRBV11-3 and TRBJ2-3; D is perhaps TRBD1 or TRBD2 (7 bases each). This CDR3 region has 18 residues. Per the germline V gene, CDR1 is SGHNT and CDR2 is YENEEA. CDR3 DNA sequence: TGTGCCAGCAACCAGCGGTCCGGGACAGTGACTAGCATAGATACGCAGTATTTT. Translated: CASNQRSGTVTSIDTQYF.

A remark on this clonotype: This may be a read error: a much more frequent sequence differs by one nucleotide. The chain has TRBV4-1 and TRBJ1-1; 8 nucleotides match TRBD1. The CDR3 consists of 15 residues. Germline values: CDR1 MGHRA, CDR2 YSYEKL. CDR3 DNA: TGCGCCAGCAGCCGAGACCGGACAGGGAACACTGAAGCTTTGTTT. Translated, it gives CASSRDRTGNTEALF.

Details on this clonotype: Just one base apart from a much larger clone, this may be a read error. The chain joins TRBV5-5 to TRBJ2-1; tentative D call: TRBD2 (6 bases). Germline CDR1 and CDR2: SGHKS and YYEKEE (reference sequence). This CDR3 comprises 14 residues. V lost 2 bases and J 6 bases, leaving 12 bases between the germline ends. The CDR3 DNA follows: TGTGCCAGCAGCTTCGGGGGACGGGGCAATGAGCAGTTCTTC. This translates into CASSFGGRGNEQFF.

The table lists this clonotype with a few counts. This chain joins TRBV2 and TRBJ1-5; D not resolved. The CDR3 sequence is 14 residues long. V lost 5 bases, J lost 2 bases, and 10 bases lay in between. From germline, CDR1 is SNHLY and CDR2 FYNNEI. The CDR3 region is CASSHGKGNQPQHF. In DNA form, the CDR3 reads TGTGCCAGCAGTCACGGGAAAGGCAATCAGCCCCAGCATTTT.

This clonotype was seen more than once but under ten times. This chain connects TRBV7-2 to TRBJ1-2; no clear D. Germline CDR1 is SGHTA and CDR2 is FQGNSA. V was clipped by 2 bases and J by 7 bases, with 11 bases between them. The CDR3 spans 13 residues. CDR3 nucleotides: TGTGCCAGCAGCTTACCCCAGGTCGGTGGCTACACCTTC. This gives the protein CASSLPQVGGYTF.

This clonotype was detected only once. The junction and the germline gene differ at one end; a read error may be behind it. The V call is TRBV7-6, the J call TRBJ2-1; 11 bases match TRBD2. CDR1 and CDR2 from the germline V gene are SGHVS and FNYEAQ. CDR3 size: 16 residues. The CDR3 spells CASSNAGTSGDNEQFF. The CDR3 DNA sequence: TGTGCCAGCAGCAATGCGGGGACTAGCGGTGACAATGAACAGTTCTTC.